The T cell receptor (beta chain) described here comes from a study of cytomegalovirus exposure and HLA in healthy donors (dated by TCRdb to about 2017). In the study overall: In an earlier analysis of about 560 of the donors, 250 to 350 Gb of sequence data and 90 million to 130 million unique TCR beta sequences from some 170 million T cells were reported. In the later analysis, no new phenotypic data were used to find candidate immune exposures; instead, reliance was placed on TCR beta sequences and their occurrence across donors. An earlier analysis of 500 to 750 of the donors applied high-throughput TCR beta sequencing to assess whether each TCR beta V gene segment acted as functional or pseudogenic. The number of typed donors differed by locus: about 620-630 for A, B, C, DRB1 and DQB1; approximately 520 for DQA1; over 600 for DPA1; and around 490 for DPB1. The study aimed to test whether cataloging public T cell receptors could reveal signatures of past pathogen exposure. The genetic ancestry cluster associated with self-reported Caucasian donors included approximately 85% of the roughly 360 genotyped donors. Every repertoire in the discovery cohort had been generated on one and the same sequencing platform. The T cell repertoires of some 670 subjects were profiled by immunosequencing and related to cytomegalovirus serostatus. A later genetic analysis used genome-wide SNP genotypes for about three fifths of the 666 donors, treating that subset as a discovery cohort. The study combined high-throughput TCR immunosequencing, statistical association of individual TCRs with disease status, and machine learning to predict cytomegalovirus infection status. An early release that covered about 600 HLA-typed donors contained approximately 290 gigabases of sequencing data and tens of millions of unique TCR sequences. Class I and class II HLA loci were covered by the typing at four-digit resolution. Along with the approximately 670-subject first cohort, a separate validation cohort of over a hundred different subjects was used. Several DR-DQ haplotypes were treated as single units for association and clustering because of strong linkage in the cohort. Donor age, sex, ethnicity and CMV serostatus were compiled together with the repertoire data. Among roughly 400 genotyped donors of the cohort, an average of roughly 240,000 unique TCR beta nucleotide sequences were sequenced per donor, roughly a sixth of them non-productive. A later analysis re-examined previously published TCR beta repertoires from more than 650 donors and added high-resolution HLA genotyping to investigate patterns of TCR occurrence.

Points the paper makes about the study in general: Strong co-occurrence of HLA alleles, especially DR and DQ, made assigning TCR associations to individual alleles difficult. Linkage disequilibrium might explain the correlated functional status among segregating V segments, but an unknown experimental factor could not be ruled out. The study listed 150 to 200 TCR beta chains as associated with cytomegalovirus. Most TCR sequences were seen in very few donors, while some public TCRs were found in many individuals. Because HLA typing was missing for some donors at each locus, association tests included only the typed subset. The cohort was sequenced for TCR beta chains only, and without alpha or paired-chain data the features that could be detected were limited. In vitro tests confirmed that a few of the cytomegalovirus-associated TCR beta chains recognize cytomegalovirus antigens. The classifier was reported to diagnose cytomegalovirus status with high specificity and sensitivity in both the original cohort and the validation cohort. Broadly in line with IMGT annotations, most TCR beta V segments showed up in productive rearrangements about 90% or about 30% of the time in an earlier analysis of around 550 of the donors. A later analysis reported that several top co-occurrence clusters appeared linked to parvovirus B19, influenza, CMV and Epstein-Barr virus. In a later analysis, most CMV-associated TCR beta chains were found to appear HLA-restricted, with HLA associations seemingly driven largely by CMV exposure. A further reported finding was that TCR beta sequences accurately predicted the HLA-A and HLA-B alleles for most subjects in the first cohort. The 87-base-pair reads could not distinguish some IMGT-functional V segments, including TRBV6-2 and TRBV6-3, so those segments were excluded. An association between a missense DCLRE1C variant and V-gene and J-gene trimming of TCR beta chains was found in a later genetic analysis and replicated in an independent cohort. A later genetic analysis reported fewer N-insertions in productive TCRs among donors in an Asian-associated ancestry cluster than the roughly 620-donor mean. In a later analysis, TCR association rates were found to vary across HLA loci, with the most associated TCRs seen for DRB1 alleles and the fewest for HLA-C alleles. A later analysis associated 17,000 or so TCR beta sequences with specific HLA alleles at a false discovery rate of 0.05. The earlier analysis of approximately 540 of the donors excluded some 15 rarely observed V segments, including chromosome 9 orphons, because counts were too low. The authors suggested that the approach could potentially be generalized to other disease states and immunological phenotypes. A cluster of highly shared sequence variants was judged likely to be a technical artifact of the sequencing pipeline. The presence/absence analyses assumed that sequencing depth was roughly uniform across donors, and that assumption may not be true. Compared with equally common non-associated chains, HLA-associated TCR beta chains in a later analysis were more clonally expanded and had lower generation probabilities. For the cohort, immune exposure information was limited to CMV serostatus.

The V end loses 6 bases and the J end loses 2 bases, and a stretch of 7 bases separates them. From the cysteine up to the phenylalanine, the CDR3 has a length of 12 residues. Left in the record is the CDR3 DNA by itself, 36 bases read in frame from the first base. CDR1 is given as MDHEN and CDR2 as SYDVKM, both from the germline V gene. Remarks on this clone: The specificity of this receptor is unknown. No clone much larger than this one lies a single base away; base qualities are absent.

Libraries were made using the immunoSEQ multiplex PCR assay. The multiplex PCR relied on a mix of 60 forward primers for TCR Vbeta segments and 13 reverse primers for TCR Jbeta segments. A multiplex PCR assay on genomic DNA amplified the CDR3 region of rearranged TCR beta genes. The Illumina HiSeq System was used to sequence the amplified TCR beta libraries as 87-base-pair reads. The original methods were these. In a later analysis, tens of millions of unique TCR beta chains were counted across the approximately 640 repertoires, and approximately 11 million of these chains were shared by at least two donors. Raw reads were error-corrected and collapsed into unique sequences by a nearest-neighbor algorithm in which closely related sequences were merged to remove PCR and sequencing errors. To assign V, D and J gene segments, CDR3 sequences were aligned to IMGT reference sequences. For a sequence to be retained, a match of at least six nucleotides was required to both a V gene segment and a J gene segment. Rearrangements were called productive when the CDR3 lacked stop codons and stayed in frame with V and J; all others were non-productive. CDR3 was defined by IMGT convention, running from the second conserved V-encoded cysteine to the conserved J-encoded phenylalanine. Sequences without an unambiguous match to a single V gene segment were excluded from the earlier analysis of approximately 560 of the donors. In an earlier analysis of several hundred of the donors, V segments were called functional above 56.7% productive rearrangements and were called segregating when the between-donor standard deviation exceeded 5%. A statistical classification framework was built to diagnose cytomegalovirus status from the catalog of TCR beta chain sequences. In a later analysis, V and J genes were assigned by comparing TCR nucleotide sequences against IMGT/GENE-DB human TR gene sequences. A later analysis assigned CDR3 sequences and most-parsimonious VDJ recombination scenarios with the TCRdist pipeline. A later analysis defined each TCR beta chain by its CDR3 amino acid sequence plus V-gene family, and excluded reads lacking a unique V-gene family. In a later analysis, 500 to 650 highly shared, low-generation-probability nucleotide sequences were removed to address suspected cross-contamination and a sequencing artifact. In a later analysis, a clonal expansion index was calculated for each public chain from normalized within-repertoire ranks of inferred template counts. In a later analysis, generation probabilities were computed using a VDJ recombination model fitted to out-of-frame rearrangements, and the results were checked against IGoR. In a later analysis, hypergeometric tests were used to score TCR-TCR, TCR-HLA and TCR-CMV co-occurrence, with a repertoire-size bias correction applied to TCR pairs. False discovery rates were estimated in a later analysis by permuting HLA or CMV assignments 20 times. A later analysis grouped co-occurring TCRs with DBSCAN, adding TCRdist sequence similarity when clustering within HLA-allele-positive subsets. Co-occurrence clustering excluded repertoires with fewer than 30,000 or more than 120,000 public chains, plus five with anomalous nucleotide sharing. TCRdb carries this immuneACCESS record with in-frame sequences only. Its versions omit some clonotypes, under half of them owing to an unresolved V gene in the studies checked, with the rest unexplained. V, J and clone size were drawn from that table, and D and trimming were deduced from the DNA. A total of 130,000 to 150,000 clones appear in this sample, 60% to 80% of them only once. Of the sample, around 4.9% is held by the ten largest clones.

The cohort comprised approximately 700 healthy bone marrow donors. All cohort members were sampled while nominally healthy, although unrecorded immune exposures were likely present. The donor was CMV seronegative and belonged to the group of 380 or so seronegative cohort members. A peripheral blood sample was collected from each donor, and TCR beta sequencing was performed on peripheral blood mononuclear cells. Genomic DNA was extracted from the blood cell samples with the Qiagen DNeasy Blood Extraction Kit. The chain couples TRBV28 to TRBJ1-2; the D region possibly corresponds to TRBD1 (6 bases align). The sample taken for sequencing was PBMCs. The TCR sequence derives from a male donor in good health and CMV-seronegative. The DNA reads as follows: TGTGCCAGCAGCGGACAGAACTATGGCTACACCTTC. This encodes CASSGQNYGYTF.